These T cell receptor beta chains were read from a single sample in a study of shared clonotypes between healthy human individuals. Profiled with immunoSEQ multiplex PCR; TCRdb holds only in-frame clones, not every one. The top ten clones hold roughly 1.2% of a sample with some 1.4 million clones, roughly 95% of them seen once. The sequenced material came from naive CD4+ T cells sorted from blood. The receptor source for this set is a man younger than 40 in good health. Both conserved end residues are part of each CDR3. The order of the fields is V gene, J gene, D gene, clone size, CDR3 protein, CDR3 DNA. D genes are given only for firm matches. Clone size is not always given. Where it is, it says once, few, many or a class for expanded clones.

>TRBV5-4|TRBJ2-1|TRBD2|.
CASSFLGTSGRITYNEQFF
TGTGCCAGCAGCTTTCTCGGGACTAGCGGGAGAATAACCTACAATGAGCAGTTCTTC
>TRBV27|TRBJ1-5|TRBD1|.
CASRGTGGHWNQPQHF
TGTGCCAGCCGCGGGACAGGGGGTCATTGGAATCAGCCCCAGCATTTT
>TRBV5-4|TRBJ1-5|.|.
CASSVGTSEPQHF
TGTGCCAGCAGCGTGGGGACGAGCGAGCCCCAGCATTTT
>TRBV15|TRBJ1-5|.|.
CATSGQRAGQPQHF
TGTGCCACCAGCGGGCAGCGGGCAGGGCAGCCCCAGCATTTT
>TRBV11-2|TRBJ2-7|TRBD1|.
CASSSETGEWEQYF
TGTGCCAGCAGCTCGGAGACAGGGGAATGGGAGCAGTACTTC
>TRBV5-4|TRBJ2-5|.|.
CASRRLEGETQYF
TGTGCCAGCAGGCGACTAGAAGGAGAGACCCAGTACTTC
>TRBV4-3|TRBJ1-5|.|.
CASSQDLEQGGNQPQHF
TGCGCCAGCAGCCAAGACTTGGAACAGGGAGGCAATCAGCCCCAGCATTTT
>TRBV5-5|TRBJ2-7|.|.
CASSLAPGPYEQYF
TGTGCCAGCAGCTTGGCCCCTGGCCCCTACGAGCAGTACTTC
>TRBV7-7|TRBJ2-1|.|.
CASSSLPPDGNEQFF
TGTGCCAGCAGCTCCCTACCACCGGATGGCAATGAGCAGTTCTTC
>TRBV7-6|TRBJ1-5|.|.
CASSLAGREDQPQHF
TGTGCCAGCAGCTTAGCCGGCAGGGAGGATCAGCCCCAGCATTTT
>TRBV5-1|TRBJ1-2|TRBD1|.
CASSPRTGHMNYGYTF
TGCGCCAGCAGCCCAAGGACAGGGCATATGAACTATGGCTACACCTTC
>TRBV7-2|TRBJ2-5|.|.
CASSLTRIQETQYF
TGTGCCAGCAGCCTTACCAGGATCCAAGAGACCCAGTACTTC
>TRBV6-4|TRBJ2-2|TRBD2|.
CASTGLAGTGELFF
TGTGCCAGCACGGGACTAGCGGGAACCGGGGAGCTGTTTTTT
>TRBV29-1|TRBJ2-7|TRBD1|.
CSVVGTGGLGQYF
TGCAGCGTTGTCGGGACAGGGGGTCTGGGGCAGTACTTC
>TRBV7-2|TRBJ1-1|.|.
CASSRFVGGGDTEAFF
TGTGCCAGCAGCCGGTTCGTAGGCGGGGGGGACACTGAAGCTTTCTTT
>TRBV27|TRBJ2-7|.|.
CASSLSSLAGEQYF
TGTGCCAGCAGTTTATCTTCTCTTGCGGGTGAGCAGTACTTC
>TRBV9|TRBJ2-1|TRBD2|.
CASSAMREPARYNEQFF
TGTGCCAGCAGCGCGATGCGGGAGCCCGCACGATACAATGAGCAGTTCTTC
>TRBV7-2|TRBJ2-7|.|.
CASSVPGPLYEQYF
TGTGCCAGCAGCGTCCCGGGCCCACTTTACGAGCAGTACTTC
>TRBV27|TRBJ1-5|.|once
CASSKFGVEYINQPQHF
TGTGCCAGCAGTAAGTTCGGGGTTGAATATATCAATCAGCCCCAGCATTTT
>TRBV5-5|TRBJ2-3|.|.
CASSWGDRTSTDTQYF
TGTGCCAGCAGCTGGGGGGACCGAACTAGCACAGATACGCAGTATTTT
>TRBV19|TRBJ2-5|.|.
CASSTQGLVPETQYF
TGTGCCAGTAGTACGCAGGGATTGGTCCCGGAGACCCAGTACTTC
>TRBV19|TRBJ1-5|.|.
CASSLSATPNQPQHF
TGTGCCAGTAGTCTCAGCGCGACACCTAATCAGCCCCAGCATTTT
>TRBV2|TRBJ1-1|TRBD1|.
CASSDRENTEAFF
TGTGCCAGCAGCGACAGGGAAAACACTGAAGCTTTCTTT
>TRBV5-1|TRBJ2-1|.|once
CASRSSYNEQFF
TGCGCCAGCAGGAGCTCCTACAATGAGCAGTTCTTC
>TRBV5-8|TRBJ2-2|.|.
CASSLTPARDTGELFF
TGTGCCAGCAGCTTGACCCCCGCAAGGGACACCGGGGAGCTGTTTTTT
>TRBV4-3|TRBJ2-5|.|.
CASSQDWPGSETQYF
TGCGCCAGCAGCCAAGATTGGCCGGGGTCAGAGACCCAGTACTTC
>TRBV28|TRBJ1-1|.|.
CASSPLWRAGTEAFF
TGTGCCAGCAGTCCGCTCTGGAGGGCGGGCACTGAAGCTTTCTTT
>TRBV5-6|TRBJ1-5|.|.
CASSPRGFGQPQHF
TGTGCCAGCAGCCCAAGGGGATTTGGTCAGCCCCAGCATTTT
>TRBV10-3|TRBJ2-1|.|.
CAIRDSRGANEQFF
TGTGCCATCAGGGACAGCCGGGGGGCCAATGAGCAGTTCTTC
>TRBV19|TRBJ2-3|TRBD1|.
CASSTIGGSWADTQYF
TGTGCCAGTAGTACAATAGGGGGCTCGTGGGCAGATACGCAGTATTTT
>TRBV30|TRBJ2-5|.|many
CAWSLGPSETQYF
TGTGCCTGGAGTTTAGGGCCGTCGGAGACCCAGTACTTC
>TRBV19|TRBJ2-1|.|.
CASSILTAGSYNEQFF
TGTGCCAGTAGTATCCTGACGGCGGGGTCATACAATGAGCAGTTCTTC
>TRBV7-9|TRBJ1-2|.|.
CASSLIGRGLTPREGYTF
TGTGCCAGCAGCTTAATTGGAAGGGGCCTCACCCCTCGTGAGGGCTACACCTTC
>TRBV25-1|TRBJ2-5|.|.
CASSSYGGRGTGETQYF
TGTGCCAGCAGTTCGTATGGAGGAAGGGGGACGGGGGAGACCCAGTACTTC
>TRBV19|TRBJ2-7|TRBD1|.
CASSEGAQNEQYF
TGTGCCAGTAGTGAGGGGGCGCAGAACGAGCAGTACTTC
>TRBV5-3|TRBJ2-7|.|.
CARSFGQGGTFVPDYEQYF
TGTGCCAGAAGCTTTGGTCAGGGTGGTACATTCGTCCCCGACTACGAGCAGTACTTC
>TRBV28|TRBJ2-7|.|.
CASSLSHPNYEQYF
TGTGCCAGCAGTTTATCGCACCCCAACTACGAGCAGTACTTC
>TRBV18|TRBJ1-5|.|.
CASSQGTPNSNQPQHF
TGTGCCAGCTCACAGGGGACACCCAACAGCAATCAGCCCCAGCATTTT
>TRBV7-9|TRBJ1-1|.|once
CASSLAQVPTAFF
TGTGCCAGCAGCTTAGCCCAGGTCCCGACGGCTTTCTTT
>TRBV6-6|TRBJ2-1|.|.
CASSYQQSSYNEQFF
TGTGCCAGCAGTTACCAACAAAGCTCCTACAATGAGCAGTTCTTC
>TRBV7-2|TRBJ2-7|.|.
CASSLNFRGNYEQYF
TGTGCCAGCAGCTTAAATTTTCGGGGGAACTACGAGCAGTACTTC
>TRBV5-1|TRBJ2-2|.|few
CASSITGLTGELFF
TGCGCCAGCAGCATAACAGGTTTGACCGGGGAGCTGTTTTTT
>TRBV4-2|TRBJ2-7|TRBD2|.
CASRRSGNSYEQYF
TGTGCCAGCAGGCGTAGCGGGAACTCCTACGAGCAGTACTTC
>TRBV6-5|TRBJ2-7|TRBD2|once
CASKRGSAYEQYF
TGTGCCAGCAAGCGGGGAAGCGCCTACGAGCAGTACTTC
>TRBV7-9|TRBJ2-1|.|.
CASSPTDREGNEQFF
TGTGCCAGCAGCCCTACCGACAGGGAGGGGAATGAGCAGTTCTTC
>TRBV14|TRBJ1-2|.|.
CASSQRRGDGYTF
TGTGCCAGCAGCCAAAGGAGAGGGGACGGCTACACCTTC
>TRBV10-2|TRBJ1-2|.|once
CASSKGTAGYTF
TGCGCCAGCAGTAAAGGGACCGCAGGCTACACCTTC
>TRBV11-2|TRBJ2-3|.|.
CASRNTRGGPTDTQYF
TGTGCCAGCAGGAACACGAGGGGGGGGCCCACAGATACGCAGTATTTT